A selection of T cell receptor beta chains follows, all from one sample in a study of T cell responses to AZD1222 COVID-19 vaccine. Only in-frame clones appear in the TCRdb table, and some are missing; sequencing was by immunoSEQ multiplex PCR. The sample consists of some 150,000 clones, around nine tenths of them appearing once. Specimen: peripheral blood, collected on day 0 of AZD1222 vaccination. The receptors come from an adult in good health. Both conserved end residues are part of each CDR3. The D gene is left open where the match is weak. Only part of the rows carry a size: once, few, many, or a class if the clone is expanded.

TRBV13	TRBJ2-7	NA	once	TGTGCCAGCAGCCTCGGGACTGACTCCTACGAGCAGTACTTC	CASSLGTDSYEQYF
TRBV11-3	TRBJ2-2	NA	NA	TGTGCCAGCAGCACTTATTCCACCGGGGAGCTGTTTTTT	CASSTYSTGELFF
TRBV7-3	TRBJ1-1	NA	NA	TGTGCCAGCAGCCGTGTGGGGACGGTGGCCACTGAAGCTTTCTTT	CASSRVGTVATEAFF
TRBV4-2	TRBJ2-4	TRBD2	NA	TGTGCCAGCAGCCAACTAGCGGGGCTAGCCAAAAACATTCAGTACTTC	CASSQLAGLAKNIQYF
TRBV7-8	TRBJ2-1	NA	NA	TGTGCCAGCAGCTTACCGGGAACCTCCTACAATGAGCAGTTCTTC	CASSLPGTSYNEQFF
TRBV6-4	TRBJ2-2	NA	NA	TGTGCCAGCAGTGTGGGGCCGGACACCGGGGAGCTGTTTTTT	CASSVGPDTGELFF
TRBV19	TRBJ1-2	TRBD1	NA	TGTGCCAGTAGTATTACAGGGGACTATGGCTACACCTTC	CASSITGDYGYTF
TRBV5-4	TRBJ1-1	NA	once	TGTGCCAGCAGGCCTCAGGTTAGGATCGCCCTCGACACTGAAGCTTTCTTT	CASRPQVRIALDTEAFF
TRBV27	TRBJ2-1	TRBD2	NA	TGTGCCAGCAGCTTAGCGGGATATACCTACAATGAGCAGTTCTTC	CASSLAGYTYNEQFF
TRBV5-1	TRBJ2-1	TRBD2	NA	TGCGCCAGCAGCTTAACTAGCGGGAGTGTGGGTGAGCAGTTCTTC	CASSLTSGSVGEQFF
TRBV5-6	TRBJ2-2	TRBD1	NA	TGTGCCAGCAGCATCCGGGACAGGGGAGGGACCGGGGAGCTGTTTTTT	CASSIRDRGGTGELFF
TRBV5-6	TRBJ2-3	TRBD2	NA	TGTGCCAGCAGCTTGGACCGGGTCGGGGGGGCAGATACGCAGTATTTT	CASSLDRVGGADTQYF
TRBV28	TRBJ1-5	NA	NA	TGTGCCAGCAGTTTACAGGGCTATAGCAATCAGCCCCAGCATTTT	CASSLQGYSNQPQHF
TRBV15	TRBJ2-1	TRBD2	NA	TGTGCCACCAGCAGCGTAGTGATGGGTCGTGACCGATCAGGACTAGCGGGACTTCGGAATGAGCAGTTCTTC	CATSSVVMGRDRSGLAGLRNEQFF
TRBV25-1	TRBJ1-1	NA	NA	TGTGCCAGCAGTCAGGGGACGAACACTGAAGCTTTCTTT	CASSQGTNTEAFF
TRBV18	TRBJ2-1	NA	NA	TGTGCCAGCTCACGGTCTCTGTACAATGAGCAGTTCTTC	CASSRSLYNEQFF
TRBV9	TRBJ2-3	NA	NA	TGTGCCAGCAGCGCTTCCGGACTGGCGGGAACAGATACGCAGTATTTT	CASSASGLAGTDTQYF
TRBV18	TRBJ2-1	TRBD2	NA	TGTGCCAGCTCACCACGGCCTAGCGGGGGGGCGGATGAGCAGTTCTTC	CASSPRPSGGADEQFF
TRBV7-2	TRBJ1-6	TRBD1	NA	TGTGCCAGCAGCCCAAGGGGACAGGGTGGTTCACCCCTCCACTTT	CASSPRGQGGSPLHF
TRBV9	TRBJ2-1	TRBD2	NA	TGTGCCAGCAGCGCAGGGACTAGCGGGAGCTTTGAGCAGTTCTTC	CASSAGTSGSFEQFF
TRBV28	TRBJ1-1	TRBD1	NA	TGTGCCAGCGGGACAGGGGTCTGGTACACTGAAGCTTTCTTT	CASGTGVWYTEAFF
TRBV4-2	TRBJ2-7	TRBD2	NA	TGTGCCAGCAGCCAAGAGACTAGCGGGAACTCCTACGAGCAGTACTTC	CASSQETSGNSYEQYF
TRBV28	TRBJ2-7	NA	NA	TGTGCCAGCAGTTCCGCCCGAGAGGGCCTATACGAGCAGTACTTC	CASSSAREGLYEQYF
TRBV28	TRBJ2-3	TRBD2	NA	TGTGATGAGTTAAAGCGGGACGACACAGATACGCAGTATTTT	CDELKRDDTDTQYF
TRBV5-5	TRBJ2-7	NA	NA	TGTGCCAGCAGCTTGTTACCCCTCGCCGCATTCACCTACGAGCAGTACTTC	CASSLLPLAAFTYEQYF
TRBV2	TRBJ2-7	NA	NA	TGTGCCAGCAATAACGAAACTACACCCTACGAGCAGTACTTC	CASNNETTPYEQYF